A single sample gave rise to the 12 T cell receptor beta chains below, sequenced in a study of a mutant IDH1 vaccine in newly diagnosed glioma. The time point denotes: week 47, end of study. Vaccine doses each comprised 300 ug of mutant IDH1 20-mer peptide, with topical imiquimod. Their target antigens are unknown. Here immunoSEQ multiplex PCR was the method, and the copy in TCRdb shows in-frame clones only, minus some. The table has 30,000 to 35,000 clones, about 86% seen once. The sequenced sample was PBMCs, obtained from a glioma patient whose treatment included an IDH1 peptide vaccine. All receptors come from a woman aged 25 to 45 with glioma.

The chain carries TRBV2 and TRBJ1-1; D unresolved. This CDR3 region has 13 residues. The germline V and J ends were trimmed by 7 bases and 0 bases, with 9 bases remaining between them. Germline V CDR1 and CDR2: SNHLY, FYNNEI. The CDR3 DNA reads as TGTGCCAGCAACCGGGATATGAACACTGAAGCTTTCTTT. Translating gives CASNRDMNTEAFF.

This clone was seen more than once but under ten times. This rearrangement joins TRBV21-1 to TRBJ2-1; the DNA was not compared with TRBD1, the D call given in the table. TRBV21-1 is listed as a pseudogene. CDR3 length: 15 residues. The chain's CDR3 is CASSPDGTGGDEQFF. For the CDR3, the DNA is TGTGCCAGCAGCCCAGACGGGACAGGAGGCGATGAGCAGTTCTTC.

This clone is a singleton in its sample. V is TRBV5-6 and J is TRBJ2-7; no definite D call. The CDR3 consists of 12 residues. Trimming removed 3 bases at V and 2 bases at J, with 6 bases between. In germline, CDR1 is SGHDT, CDR2 YYEEEE. The CDR3 sequence: CASSSGPYEQYF. CDR3 sequence (DNA): TGTGCCAGCAGCTCGGGCCCCTACGAGCAGTACTTC.

The chain links TRBV5-6 to TRBJ2-3, with D possibly TRBD2 on 6 matching bases. In germline, CDR1 is SGHDT, CDR2 YYEEEE. CDR3 length: 15 residues. The V end lost 4 bases, the J end lost 5 bases, and 17 bases lay between the germline ends. CDR3 sequence: CASSPGGVRGDTQYF. The CDR3 bases are TGTGCCAGCAGCCCAGGCGGGGTAAGGGGAGATACGCAGTATTTT.

V gene TRBV9 combines with J gene TRBJ2-2, with TRBD1 identical over 9 bases. The ends lost 4 bases at V and 5 bases at J; junction bases unmatched: 9. The CDR3 runs 16 residues. Germline V CDR1 and CDR2: SGDLS, YYNGEE. The CDR3 loop is CASSPRPGTGTGELFF. DNA for the CDR3: TGTGCCAGCAGCCCCCGTCCCGGGACAGGGACCGGGGAGCTGTTTTTT. Looking up the rest from reference TRBV9 and TRBJ2-2 gives the full variable domain: DSGVTQTPKHLITATGQRVTLRCSPRSGDLSVYWYQQSLDQGLQFLIQYYNGEERAKGNILERFSAQQFPDLHSELNLSSLELGDSALYFCASSPRPGTGTGELFFGEGSRLTVL.

The rearrangement links TRBV18 to TRBJ1-2, with a tentative D call TRBD1 (5 bases). The germline gives CDR1 KGHSH, CDR2 LQKENI. Trimming stripped 8 bases from V and 2 bases from J, with 15 bases between. CDR3 length equals 14 residues. DNA of the CDR3: TGTGCCAGCGGCCAGGGTCGGAGGAACTATGGCTACACCTTC. Protein sequence: CASGQGRRNYGYTF.

The V call is TRBV7-7, the J call TRBJ2-7; TRBD1 matches 8 bases. The CDR3 consists of 14 residues. The germline CDR1 and CDR2 sequences are SSHAT and FNYEAQ (reference sequence). With 5 bases clipped from V and 7 bases from J, the junction kept 10 bases outside the gene matches. The CDR3 DNA reads TGTGCCAGCAGCCAACAGGGGGACACGGGAGAGCAGTACTTC. Amino acids: CASSQQGDTGEQYF.

This rearrangement joins TRBV2 to TRBJ2-3; 14 bases agree with TRBD2. The germline V gene has CDR1 SNHLY and CDR2 FYNNEI. CDR3 size: 16 residues. V was pared by 6 bases and J by 4 bases, with 6 bases of the junction left unmatched. The CDR3 sequence is CASSVGTSGGSDTQYF. In DNA form, the CDR3 reads TGTGCCAGCAGCGTGGGGACTAGCGGGGGCTCAGATACGCAGTATTTT. Drawing the rest from reference TRBV2 and TRBJ2-3, the complete variable domain is EPEVTQTPSHQVTQMGQEVILRCVPISNHLYFYWYRQILGQKVEFLVSFYNNEISEKSEIFDDQFSVERPDGSNFTLKIRSTKLEDSAMYFCASSVGTSGGSDTQYFGPGTRLTVL.

J is TRBJ2-1 and V is TRBV29-1, with 7 bases fitting TRBD1. The J segment lost 10 bases and the V segment lost 7 bases, leaving 10 bases of the junction unmatched. The CDR3 runs to 12 residues. Germline values: CDR1 SQVTM, CDR2 ANQGSEA. DNA for the CDR3: TGCAGCGCAGAGAACAGGGGAAACGAGCAGTTCTTC. This gives the protein CSAENRGNEQFF.

CDR3 amino acids: CASSVAPGGFMNSPLHF. CDR3 DNA sequence: TGTGCCAGCAGCGTAGCCCCGGGAGGGTTTATGAATTCACCCCTCCACTTT. V and J are TRBV9 and TRBJ1-6; D ambiguous. The CDR3 runs to 17 residues. Germline loops: CDR1 SGDLS, CDR2 YYNGEE. Trimming stripped 0 bases from V and 7 bases from J, with 17 bases between.

V and J are TRBV5-1 and TRBJ2-3; 10 bases fit TRBD2. J was trimmed by 5 bases and V by 0 bases; bases with no gene match: 9. Germline assignment: CDR1 SGHRS and CDR2 YFSETQ. The CDR3 loop spans 17 amino acids. CDR3 residues: CASSLGSGGAGGDTQYF. The CDR3 region has the DNA TGCGCCAGCAGCTTGGGGAGCGGGGGGGCCGGGGGAGATACGCAGTATTTT. Full variable domain (missing parts from reference TRBV5-1 and TRBJ2-3): KAGVTQTPRYLIKTRGQQVTLSCSPISGHRSVSWYQQTPGQGLQFLFEYFSETQRNKGNFPGRFSGRQFSNSRSEMNVSTLELGDSALYLCASSLGSGGAGGDTQYFGPGTRLTVL.

V is TRBV4-3 and J is TRBJ2-1, with TRBD1 matching 8 bases. The CDR3 contains 16 residues. Germline values: CDR1 LGHNA, CDR2 YSLEER. The V segment lost 1 base and the J segment 9 bases; nucleotides outside the gene matches: 11. The DNA for the CDR3 is TGCGCCAGCAGCCAAGCCTACAGGGGGGTCGGCACTGAGCAGTTCTTC. Residues: CASSQAYRGVGTEQFF.